This is a list of T cell receptor beta chains from one sample in a study of blood T cells in healthy people across ages. TCRdb reanalysed the 5' RACE reads using MiXCR and keeps one entry per CDR3 protein. The profile shows about a million distinct CDR3 sequences, 35% to 40% of them singletons. The sample taken for sequencing was blood. The origin of the receptors is a man in his late teens or twenties in good health. Each CDR3 is given with its conserved first and last residue. The D gene is left open where the match is weak. The size field is filled for only some rows; it gives once, few, many or a size class.

TRBJ1-2,TRBV9,TRBD1,NA,CASSPGTGGMSWDGYTF,TGTGCCAGCAGCCCCGGGACAGGGGGCATGTCTTGGGATGGCTACACCTTC
TRBJ2-1,TRBV2,NA,NA,CASGSRGLREQYF,TGTGCCAGCGGGTCGAGGGGATTACGCGAGCAGTATTTC
TRBJ2-5,TRBV27,NA,NA,CASSLEREETQYF,TGTGCCAGCAGTTTAGAAAGGGAAGAGACCCAGTACTTC
TRBJ2-2,TRBV5-1,NA,NA,CASSLDPPPPNTGELFF,TGCGCCAGCAGCTTGGATCCCCCCCCACCTAACACCGGGGAGCTGTTTTTT
TRBJ2-1,TRBV25-1,TRBD2,NA,CASSVGLFNEQFF,TGTGCCAGCAGTGTGGGACTATTCAATGAGCAGTTCTTC
TRBJ2-3,TRBV30,NA,many,CATSPGDTQYF,TGTGCCACTTCCCCTGGGGATACGCAGTATTTT
TRBJ2-3,TRBV12-3/TRBV12-4,NA,few,CASSLLKHTQYF,TGTGCCAGCAGTTTATTAAAACATACGCAGTATTTT
TRBJ2-3,TRBV6-2/TRBV6-3,TRBD1,NA,CASACITGGTDAQYF,TGTGCCAGCGCATGTATTACAGGGGGCACAGATGCGCAGTATTTT
TRBJ2-4,TRBV2,TRBD1,few,CASSEGTGSNIQYF,TGTGCCAGCAGTGAAGGGACAGGGTCAAACATTCAGTACTTC
TRBJ2-5,TRBV6-5,TRBD2,NA,CASQLAGVQETQYF,TGTGCCAGTCAGCTAGCGGGAGTACAAGAGACCCAGTACTTC
TRBJ2-4,TRBV27,NA,NA,CASSVTDKNIQYF,TGTGCCAGCAGTGTGACAGACAAAAACATTCAGTACTTC
TRBJ2-7,TRBV20-1,NA,NA,CSATSRQEKQQQYF,TGCAGTGCTACCAGCCGACAGGAAAAACAACAGCAGTACTTC
TRBJ2-2,TRBV5-5,NA,few,CASSLRVGDPRTGELFF,TGTGCCAGCAGCTTGCGGGTAGGGGACCCTAGAACCGGGGAGCTGTTTTTT
TRBJ2-2,TRBV29-1,TRBD1,NA,CSVVGDRGAGELFF,TGCAGCGTTGTAGGGGACAGGGGGGCCGGGGAGCTGTTTTTT
TRBJ2-2,TRBV10-3,TRBD2,few,CASGGIGELFF,TGTGCCAGCGGGGGTATCGGGGAGCTGTTTTTT
TRBJ1-5,TRBV7-6,NA,few,CASSPEAGFHQPQHF,TGTGCCAGCAGCCCGGAGGCGGGGTTCCATCAGCCCCAGCATTTT
TRBJ2-1,TRBV2,TRBD2,few,CASIASGLRSMSYNEQFF,TGTGCCAGCATCGCTAGCGGGTTGAGGTCAATGTCCTACAATGAGCAGTTCTTC
TRBJ2-4,TRBV25-1,TRBD1,NA,CASSGHDRGKNIQYF,TGTGCCAGCAGTGGTCACGACAGGGGCAAAAACATTCAGTACTTC
TRBJ1-4,TRBV12-3/TRBV12-4,TRBD1,NA,CASRDRVATNEKLFF,TGTGCCAGCAGGGACAGGGTCGCAACTAATGAAAAACTGTTTTTT
TRBJ1-5,TRBV6-5,TRBD1,few,CASSGGTGHNQPQHF,TGTGCCAGCAGTGGAGGGACAGGGCATAATCAGCCCCAGCATTTT
TRBJ2-6,TRBV20-1,TRBD1,NA,CSARDGSGGVLTF,TGCAGTGCTAGAGATGGTTCAGGGGGAGTCCTGACTTTC
TRBJ2-7,TRBV7-9,TRBD1,NA,CASSPSDRVYEQYF,TGTGCCAGCAGCCCGTCGGACAGGGTCTACGAGCAGTACTTC
TRBJ2-5,TRBV29-1,NA,NA,CSLSGLTQGTQYF,TGCAGCCTGTCGGGACTGACCCAAGGGACCCAGTACTTC
TRBJ2-3,TRBV6-1,TRBD1,NA,CASAWEPEGQGHTDTQYF,TGTGCCAGCGCGTGGGAGCCCGAGGGACAGGGCCACACAGATACGCAGTATTTT
TRBJ2-5,TRBV2,NA,NA,CASRPPGDRETQYF,TGTGCCAGCAGGCCCCCGGGGGATCGGGAGACCCAGTACTTC
TRBJ2-3,TRBV6-5,TRBD2,NA,CASHRNLAGGSDTQYF,TGTGCCAGCCACCGTAACCTAGCGGGGGGGTCAGATACGCAGTATTTT
TRBJ2-7,TRBV12-3/TRBV12-4,TRBD2,once,CASSLGLAGGERYF,TGTGCCAGCAGTTTGGGACTAGCGGGGGGCGAACGGTACTTC
TRBJ2-7,TRBV9,TRBD1,NA,CASSATGTGAYNEQYF,TGTGCCAGCAGCGCAACCGGGACAGGGGCCTACAATGAGCAGTACTTC
TRBJ2-5,TRBV2,NA,NA,CAIWGGPQTQYF,TGTGCCATCTGGGGGGGGCCGCAGACCCAGTACTTC
TRBJ2-1,TRBV7-9,NA,NA,CASSLVQTLNEQFF,TGTGCCAGCAGCTTAGTACAGACTTTGAATGAGCAGTTCTTC
TRBJ2-1,TRBV7-2,NA,few,CASSLPALLNEQFF,TGTGCCAGCAGCTTACCAGCCTTACTCAATGAGCAGTTCTTC
TRBJ1-2,TRBV10-3,NA,NA,CAISEGPGVGGYTF,TGTGCCATCAGTGAGGGTCCGGGCGTAGGTGGCTACACCTTC
TRBJ2-5,TRBV5-1,NA,NA,CASSPGEHNEQYF,TGCGCCAGCAGCCCGGGGGAACATAATGAGCAGTACTTC
TRBJ1-2,TRBV6-6,NA,NA,CASSYSSTDSPYGYTF,TGTGCCAGCAGTTACTCGAGTACAGATTCTCCCTATGGCTACACCTTC
TRBJ2-2,TRBV6-5,TRBD1,NA,CASSYRDRYTGELFF,TGTGCCAGCAGTTATCGGGACAGATACACCGGGGAGCTGTTTTTT
TRBJ2-1,TRBV12-3/TRBV12-4,TRBD1,NA,CASSGQGVDEQFF,TGTGCCAGCAGCGGACAGGGTGTCGATGAGCAGTTCTTC
TRBJ2-1,TRBV12-3/TRBV12-4,NA,NA,CASSPPANRNEQFF,TGTGCCAGCAGTCCCCCGGCAAATCGGAATGAGCAGTTCTTC
TRBJ2-7,TRBV5-5,NA,few,CASSLGAGETYEQYF,TGTGCCAGCAGCCTCGGAGCAGGGGAAACCTACGAGCAGTACTTC
TRBJ1-5,TRBV7-8,NA,NA,CASSFHEGQPQHF,TGTGCCAGCAGCTTTCACGAAGGTCAGCCCCAGCATTTT
TRBJ2-3,TRBV20-1,NA,NA,CSAPQGSQTDTQYF,TGCAGTGCCCCCCAGGGCAGTCAAACAGATACGCAGTATTTT
TRBJ1-4,TRBV27,NA,few,CASSLGQGDGEKLFF,TGTGCCAGCAGTTTAGGGCAGGGTGATGGTGAAAAACTGTTTTTT
TRBJ2-5,TRBV20-1,TRBD1,NA,CSANRQGAQETQYF,TGCAGTGCAAACAGACAGGGGGCCCAAGAGACCCAGTACTTC
TRBJ2-3,TRBV4-3,TRBD2,NA,CASSQAVLADTQYF,TGCGCCAGCAGCCAGGCCGTACTAGCGGATACGCAGTATTTT
TRBJ1-5,TRBV5-6,NA,NA,CASSLLVGDQPQHF,TGTGCCAGCAGCTTGTTAGTAGGGGATCAGCCCCAGCATTTT
TRBJ2-1,TRBV12-3/TRBV12-4,NA,many,CASSPTGFYNEQFF,TGTGCCAGCAGTCCCACAGGGTTCTACAATGAGCAGTTCTTC
TRBJ1-5,TRBV20-1,NA,NA,CSASTRGGSQPQHF,TGCAGTGCTAGCACAAGGGGGGGAAGTCAGCCCCAGCATTTT
TRBJ1-5,TRBV4-1,TRBD1,NA,CASSHGFTGGPNYSNQPQHF,TGCGCCAGCAGCCATGGGTTTACAGGGGGCCCAAATTATAGCAATCAGCCCCAGCATTTT
TRBJ1-2,TRBV10-3,TRBD1,once,CAISGDREDYGYTF,TGTGCCATCAGTGGGGACAGGGAAGACTATGGCTACACCTTC
TRBJ1-5,TRBV6-5,TRBD1,NA,CASSEDRVIQPQHF,TGTGCCAGCAGTGAGGACAGGGTTATTCAGCCCCAGCATTTT
TRBJ1-4,TRBV20-1,TRBD1,few,CSATLRGQGEGEKLFF,TGCAGTGCTACCCTACGGGGACAGGGGGAGGGGGAAAAACTGTTTTTT
TRBJ1-1,TRBV20-1,TRBD1,NA,CSAKKTGSVGVNTEAFF,TGCAGTGCCAAAAAGACAGGGAGCGTGGGGGTGAACACTGAAGCTTTCTTT
TRBJ1-5,TRBV7-2,TRBD1,NA,CASSPTGVSNQPQHF,TGTGCCAGCAGCCCTACAGGGGTCAGCAATCAGCCCCAGCATTTT
TRBJ1-2,TRBV5-1,NA,NA,CASSLGPSGYTF,TGCGCCAGCAGCTTGGGCCCTTCAGGCTACACCTTC
TRBJ2-1,TRBV12-3/TRBV12-4,NA,few,CASSFSNQENEQFF,TGTGCCAGCAGTTTTTCGAATCAGGAAAATGAGCAGTTCTTC